The 23 T cell receptor beta chains below all came from one sample that was sequenced in a study of human T cells and chemical hapten exposure. TCRdb redid the calling of the RACE reads with MiXCR, one entry per CDR3 protein. The sample lists around 250,000 distinct CDR3 sequences; more than 6.5% were seen once. The time point was: pre-sensitization, week 0. Treatment: therapeutic diphenylcyclopropenone sensitization with weekly scalp DPC. The specimen comprised whole blood, sampled in connection with sensitization to the hapten diphenylcyclopropenone (DPC). The receptors originated from a woman aged 35 to 49 with alopecia areata. Some clones in this sample may be carry-over from other donors' samples.

This clonotype appeared a few times. The chain has TRBV29-1 and TRBJ2-3; tentative D call: TRBD2 (5 bases). This CDR3 comprises 12 residues. Germline CDR1 SQVTM, CDR2 ANQGSEA. The ends were cut back, 5 bases at V and 5 bases at J, with 11 bases in the middle. The CDR3 nucleotides are TGCAGCGTTAAGGTGGGGAGAGATACGCAGTATTTT. It yields the protein CSVKVGRDTQYF.

The chain couples TRBV29-1 to TRBJ2-3, with D possibly TRBD2 on 5 matching bases. Germline V lookup: CDR1 SQVTM, CDR2 ANQGSEA. The V end lost 7 bases, the J end lost 4 bases, and 24 bases lay between the germline ends. The CDR3 has 16 amino acids. CDR3 bases: TGCAGCGCTGAGGAGGCCAAGCCTAGGGCCCCAGATACGCAGTATTTT. It encodes CSAEEAKPRAPDTQYF.

V gene TRBV29-1 combines with J gene TRBJ1-3; maybe TRBD1 (5 bases). The CDR3 has 13 amino acids. Germline V CDR1 and CDR2: SQVTM, ANQGSEA. V gave up 4 bases and J gave up 4 bases, with 11 bases separating them. The CDR3 DNA reads as TGCAGCGTTGCCGGGACTTTCGGAAACACCATATATTTT. Translation: CSVAGTFGNTIYF.

The chain is built from TRBV5-4 and TRBJ1-2; possible D gene TRBD1, 6 bases. The CDR3 spans 13 residues. The germline V gene encodes CDR1 SGHNT and CDR2 YYREEE (reference sequence). With 5 bases removed from V and 3 bases from J, the gap between germline ends came to 11 bases. CDR3 residues: CASRGAGDYGYTF. The CDR3 bases are TGTGCCAGCAGAGGGGCAGGGGACTATGGCTACACCTTC.

The chain carries TRBV7-2 and TRBJ2-1; 9 bases match TRBD2. The CDR3 contains 14 residues. Germline-derived CDR1 and CDR2 are SGHTA and FQGNSA. After removal of 3 bases from V and 8 bases from J, the junction contained 5 bases not matched to a gene. This CDR3 reads CASSFSGRGDEQFF. For the CDR3, the DNA is TGTGCCAGCAGCTTTAGCGGGAGAGGGGATGAGCAGTTCTTC.

This clonotype appeared a few times. CDR3 bases: TGTGCCAGCAGCTCGAGGGACGTGTTATACGAGCAGTACTTC. This sequence encodes CASSSRDVLYEQYF. V is TRBV7-8 and J is TRBJ2-7; the D call may be TRBD1 or TRBD2 (5 bases each). V lost 4 bases to trimming and J lost 4 bases, with 14 bases between them. Germline V CDR1 and CDR2: SGHVS, FQNEAQ. The CDR3 has 14 amino acids.

This chain joins TRBV27 and TRBJ2-7; tentative D call: TRBD2 (6 bases). The CDR3 runs to 12 residues. The germline gives CDR1 MNHEY, CDR2 SMNVEV (reference sequence). Trimming pared 3 bases from V and 5 bases from J, leaving 8 bases between. CDR3 DNA: TGTGCCAGCAGTTTTGCGGGGAACGAGCAGTACTTC. Protein product: CASSFAGNEQYF.

The sample holds a few counts of this clonotype. This sequence joins TRBV29-1 and TRBJ2-1, with no clear D. The CDR3 is 15 residues long. CDR1 is SQVTM and CDR2 is ANQGSEA in the germline V gene. V shed 2 bases and J shed 0 bases, with 11 bases lying between them. DNA for the CDR3: TGCAGCGTTGAACGGCTGTTGAGCTCCTACAATGAGCAGTTCTTC. It translates to CSVERLLSSYNEQFF.

This clonotype was seen repeatedly, ten times or more. The chain is built from TRBV12-3 or TRBV12-4 and TRBJ1-5; D not certain. Trimming pared 5 bases from V and 5 bases from J, leaving 10 bases between. There are 13 residues in the CDR3. CDR3 residues: CASSAGGDQPQHF. In nucleotides, the CDR3 is TGTGCCAGCAGTGCAGGCGGGGATCAGCCCCAGCATTTT.

This clonotype was found a few times. Here the CDR3 DNA reads TGCAGCGTTGATTGGGCTAGCGGACGCACAGATACGCAGTATTTT. Translating gives CSVDWASGRTDTQYF. This chain links TRBV29-1 with TRBJ2-3; TRBD2 agrees at 7 bases. The length of the CDR3 is 15 residues. J was trimmed by 1 base and V by 3 bases; bases with no gene match: 7. Germline-derived CDR1 and CDR2 are SQVTM and ANQGSEA.

This clonotype was detected ten times or more. The V gene is TRBV4-3, the J gene TRBJ2-1; TRBD2 matches at 11 bases. Germline values: CDR1 LGHNA, CDR2 YSLEER. CDR3 length: 16 residues. V was pared by 0 bases and J by 8 bases, with 6 bases of the junction left unmatched. In nucleotides, the CDR3 is TGCGCCAGCAGCCAAGATACTAGCGGGAGTTATTATGAGCAGTTCTTC. As protein: CASSQDTSGSYYEQFF.

This clonotype was detected only a few times. This chain uses TRBV20-1 with TRBJ1-2; D is undetermined. V was pared by 1 base and J by 4 bases, with 10 bases between. CDR3 length: 13 residues. Germline CDR1 reads DFQATT; CDR2 reads SNEGSKA (reference sequence). In DNA form, the CDR3 reads TGCAGTGCTAGAGTACCCACCACCTATGGCTACACCTTC. Its protein product is CSARVPTTYGYTF.

This clonotype showed up just a few times. The CDR3 DNA reads TGTGCCAGCAAAAAAGGTGGGACTAGCGTCTACGAGCAGTACTTC. Translating it yields CASKKGGTSVYEQYF. The chain uses TRBV6-2 or TRBV6-3 and TRBJ2-7; 10 nucleotides match TRBD2. The CDR3 totals 15 residues. V trimming: 7 bases; J trimming: 3 bases; junction bases outside the gene matches: 9. Per the germline V gene, CDR1 is MNHEY and CDR2 is SVGEGT.

V and J are TRBV20-1 and TRBJ2-5, with 10 bases lining up with TRBD2. This CDR3 comprises 16 residues. V lost 3 bases, J lost 5 bases, and 12 bases stayed unmatched. CDR1 and CDR2 from the germline V gene are DFQATT and SNEGSKA (reference sequence). CDR3 DNA: TGCAGTGCTAGTAGGCTAGCGGGAGAGATGGATGAGACCCAGTACTTC. The encoded protein is CSASRLAGEMDETQYF.

This clonotype has a count of ten or more. This rearrangement joins TRBV29-1 to TRBJ2-3, with D hard to call. With 3 bases removed from V and 2 bases from J, the gap between germline ends came to 9 bases. Germline-derived CDR1 and CDR2 are SQVTM and ANQGSEA. This CDR3 is built from 13 residues. The chain's CDR3 is CSVDEASTDTQYF. The CDR3 DNA is TGCAGCGTTGACGAGGCCTCCACAGATACGCAGTATTTT.

The chain is built from TRBV4-1 and TRBJ1-5, with TRBD1 as a possible D gene (5 bases). The V gene lost 0 bases and the J gene lost 8 bases, with 11 bases spanning the gap. The CDR3 length is 14 residues. The germline gives CDR1 MGHRA, CDR2 YSYEKL. CDR3: CASSQDRTPKPQHF. DNA of the CDR3: TGCGCCAGCAGCCAAGATAGGACACCCAAGCCCCAGCATTTT.

This clonotype was counted between two and nine times. The CDR3, as DNA: TGTGCCAGCAGTTACTCAGGGGCGCGTGGAAACACCATATATTTT. This sequence encodes CASSYSGARGNTIYF. The chain joins TRBV6-5 to TRBJ1-3; possible D gene TRBD1, 5 bases. Germline loops: CDR1 MNHEY, CDR2 SVGAGI. V was cut by 0 bases and J by 3 bases, with 9 bases left in between. CDR3 size: 15 residues.

This clonotype was seen repeatedly, ten times or more. This chain uses TRBV29-1 with TRBJ2-3, with 11 bases fitting TRBD2. The CDR3 sequence is 18 residues long. The J segment lost 0 bases and the V segment lost 3 bases, leaving 11 bases of the junction unmatched. Germline V gene lookup returns CDR1 SQVTM and CDR2 ANQGSEA. The CDR3 sequence is CSVDLWGLAEISTDTQYF. CDR3 nucleotides: TGCAGCGTTGACCTCTGGGGACTAGCGGAGATTAGCACAGATACGCAGTATTTT.

The J gene is TRBJ2-3, the V gene TRBV6-2 or TRBV6-3; no reliable D call. CDR3 length: 12 residues. Germline values: CDR1 MNHEY, CDR2 SVGEGT. Trimming removed 3 bases from V and 6 bases from J, with 7 bases in between. CDR3 nucleotide sequence: TGTGCCAGCAGTTATAAAGGGGATACGCAGTATTTT. Translation: CASSYKGDTQYF.

V gene TRBV6-5 combines with J gene TRBJ1-2; possibly TRBD1 for D (5 bases). V was trimmed by 0 bases and J by 4 bases, leaving 15 bases between them. The CDR3 totals 16 residues. Germline-derived CDR1 and CDR2 are MNHEY and SVGAGI. The CDR3 region has the DNA TGTGCCAGCAGTTACTCGATTGCAGGGATGGTCTATGGCTACACCTTC. Translating gives CASSYSIAGMVYGYTF.

To note about this clonotype: The junction departs from the called germline gene at one end, perhaps through a read error. V gene TRBV4-1 combines with J gene TRBJ1-1; D not certain. This CDR3 spans 11 amino acids. CDR1 is MGHRA, CDR2 YSYEKL, per germline. The DNA for the CDR3 is TGCGCCAGCAGCCAAGGCCGCCGTCTTTGGTTT. Protein: CASSQGRRLWF.

This clonotype came up a few times. This chain connects TRBV20-1 to TRBJ1-2; no definite D call. Germline values: CDR1 DFQATT, CDR2 SNEGSKA (reference sequence). This CDR3 is 10 amino acids long. With 7 bases removed from V and 5 bases from J, the gap between germline ends came to 8 bases. In DNA form, the CDR3 reads TGCAGTGGACTGTTTTATGGCTACACCTTC. Encoded protein: CSGLFYGYTF.

The gene calls are TRBV28 and TRBJ2-7, with 8 positions matching TRBD2. Germline assignment: CDR1 MDHEN and CDR2 SYDVKM. Trimming cost V 3 bases and J 6 bases; bases outside gene matches: 10. This CDR3 region has 15 residues. DNA for the CDR3: TGTGCCAGCAGTTTGGGCGCGGGGGGTTACGGCGAGCAGTACTTC. It specifies CASSLGAGGYGEQYF.